The next 27 T cell receptor beta chains were all read from a single sample in a study of cytomegalovirus exposure and HLA in healthy donors. PCR was performed using 60 Vbeta and 13 Jbeta primers. Clones were read by immunoSEQ multiplex PCR, and TCRdb kept only the in-frame ones, dropping some. The sample has over 100,000 clones; around four fifths are singletons. The sequencing sample was made of PBMCs. These receptors were collected from a female donor in good health and CMV-seronegative.

The rearrangement uses TRBV5-6 and TRBJ2-7; possible D gene TRBD2, 6 bases. Trimming removed 4 bases at V and 1 base at J, with 12 bases between. Germline V CDR1 and CDR2: SGHDT, YYEEEE. The length of the CDR3 is 14 residues. CDR3 DNA sequence: TGTGCCAGCAGCCCCGGGGGACGATCCTACGAGCAGTACTTC. This encodes CASSPGGRSYEQYF.

Concerning this clone: The junction does not match germline at one end; this may be a read error. The chain couples TRBV28 to TRBJ1-2; D not certain. CDR3 size: 15 residues. Germline V lookup: CDR1 MDHEN, CDR2 SYDVKM. The CDR3 here is CASSLWTASNYSYTF. The CDR3 nucleotides read TGTGCCAGCAGTTTATGGACCGCCTCTAACTATAGCTACACCTTC.

The gene calls are TRBV2 and TRBJ2-7; tentative D call: TRBD1 (5 bases). The V end was cut by 5 bases, the J end by 5 bases, with 19 bases between. The CDR3 has 15 residues. CDR1 is SNHLY and CDR2 is FYNNEI in the germline V gene. CDR3 in amino acids: CASSSRTQGTNEQYF. CDR3 nucleotide sequence: TGTGCCAGCAGTTCTAGGACGCAGGGAACCAACGAGCAGTACTTC.

This clone appeared a few times. At one end the junction does not follow the germline gene, possibly because of a read error. V is TRBV4-1 and J is TRBJ2-7, with D perhaps matching TRBD2 (6 bases). CDR1 is MGHRA and CDR2 is YSYEKL in the germline V gene. The CDR3 covers 14 residues. CDR3 amino acids: CASSQEAKGPPGDF. CDR3 nucleotides: TGCGCCAGCAGCCAGGAAGCTAAGGGGCCACCGGGAGACTTC.

This chain uses TRBV29-1 with TRBJ2-3, with 7 bases matching TRBD2. Germline CDR1 reads SQVTM; CDR2 reads ANQGSEA. V lost 6 bases, J lost 5 bases, and 5 bases stayed unmatched. CDR3 length: 12 amino acids. CDR3: CSVAGARDTQYF. CDR3 nucleotide sequence: TGCAGCGTGGCGGGAGCTCGAGATACGCAGTATTTT.

The rearrangement uses TRBV5-6 and TRBJ1-5; no clear D gene. The germline V gene encodes CDR1 SGHDT and CDR2 YYEEEE. V lost 2 bases to trimming and J lost 4 bases, with 10 bases between them. The CDR3 consists of 14 residues. CDR3 sequence (DNA): TGTGCCAGCAGCTTTTATTCAGATAATCAGCCCCAGCATTTT. This sequence encodes CASSFYSDNQPQHF.

The chain links TRBV30 to TRBJ2-7; a weak D match, TRBD1 (5 bases). Trimming removed 3 bases at V and 4 bases at J, with 13 bases between. Germline-derived CDR1 and CDR2 are GTSNPN and SVGIG (reference sequence). This CDR3 has 13 residues. Here the CDR3 reads CAWSVQVRYEQYF. The CDR3 DNA reads as TGTGCCTGGAGCGTACAGGTGAGGTACGAGCAGTACTTC.

The gene calls are TRBV7-2 and TRBJ1-2, with 9 bases aligning to TRBD1. Looked up from germline, CDR1 is SGHTA and CDR2 is FQGNSA. The CDR3 length is 16 residues. Germline trimming cut 5 bases from V and 4 bases from J; bases unmatched to any gene: 11. The CDR3 is CASSPSWTGASYGYTF. The CDR3 coding sequence is TGTGCCAGCAGCCCCTCTTGGACAGGGGCCAGCTATGGCTACACCTTC.

The rearrangement joins TRBV5-1 to TRBJ1-1; 9 bases line up with TRBD1. V lost 5 bases to trimming and J lost 1 base; unmatched junction nucleotides: 6. Germline lookup yields CDR1 SGHRS and CDR2 YFSETQ. The CDR3 runs 15 residues. The CDR3 sequence: CASRGQGAWNTEAFF. As DNA, the CDR3 is TGCGCCAGCAGGGGACAGGGTGCATGGAACACTGAAGCTTTCTTT.

This rearrangement joins TRBV30 to TRBJ2-1; tentatively, D is TRBD1 (6 bases). This CDR3 is 14 amino acids long. Germline V gene data show CDR1 as GTSNPN and CDR2 as SVGIG (reference sequence). With 2 bases removed from V and 0 bases from J, the gap between germline ends came to 8 bases. CDR3 DNA sequence: TGTGCCTGGAGTAAACAGGGCTCCTACAATGAGCAGTTCTTC. It translates to CAWSKQGSYNEQFF.

This sequence joins TRBV7-2 and TRBJ1-1, with D possibly being TRBD1 (6 bases). The V gene's germline CDR1 is SGHTA and CDR2 FQGNSA. V dropped 3 bases and J dropped 7 bases, with 12 bases sitting between them. The CDR3 is 13 residues long. The CDR3 loop reads CASSLGAGSEAFF. CDR3 coding DNA: TGTGCCAGCAGCTTGGGGGCGGGTAGTGAAGCTTTCTTT.

Only a few counts were recorded for this clone. The genes are TRBV9 and TRBJ2-7; 10 bases match TRBD1. This CDR3 is 14 amino acids long. Germline CDR1 and CDR2: SGDLS and YYNGEE. The V segment lost 4 bases and the J segment 2 bases; nucleotides outside the gene matches: 3. CDR3 region: CASSPGQGAYEQYF. CDR3 nucleotide sequence: TGTGCCAGCAGCCCAGGACAGGGGGCCTACGAGCAGTACTTC. The whole variable domain, remainder taken from reference TRBV9 and TRBJ2-7, is DSGVTQTPKHLITATGQRVTLRCSPRSGDLSVYWYQQSLDQGLQFLIQYYNGEERAKGNILERFSAQQFPDLHSELNLSSLELGDSALYFCASSPGQGAYEQYFGPGTRLTVT.

The V gene is TRBV6-6, the J gene TRBJ1-1; D is unclear. The CDR3 is 13 amino acids. Germline CDR1 is MNHNY and CDR2 is SVGAGI (reference sequence). The V end was cut by 6 bases, the J end by 2 bases, with 10 bases between. CDR3 nucleotides: TGTGCCAGCAGCCCCGGGGTTAACACTGAAGCTTTCTTT. The encoded protein is CASSPGVNTEAFF.

This rearrangement joins TRBV27 to TRBJ2-7; D is unresolved. Per the germline V gene, CDR1 is MNHEY and CDR2 is SMNVEV (reference sequence). CDR3 length equals 12 residues. Trimming shortened V by 6 bases and J by 0 bases, and 6 bases separated the two germline ends. The CDR3 reads CASSPSSYEQYF. In nucleotides, the CDR3 is TGTGCCAGCAGCCCGAGCTCCTACGAGCAGTACTTC.

The chain employs TRBV5-6 and TRBJ1-5; tentatively, D is TRBD1 (5 bases). The CDR3 is 13 amino acids. Trimming stripped 0 bases from V and 10 bases from J, with 11 bases between. Germline V CDR1 and CDR2: SGHDT, YYEEEE. For the CDR3, the DNA is TGTGCCAGCAGCTTGGGGACATCGAGCCCCCAGCATTTT. It encodes CASSLGTSSPQHF.

This clone was counted a few times. V is TRBV6-5 and J is TRBJ1-5, with D hard to call. CDR3 length equals 15 residues. Trimming shortened V by 5 bases and J by 7 bases, and 18 bases separated the two germline ends. Germline-derived CDR1 and CDR2 are MNHEY and SVGAGI. CDR3 loop: CASSIRTGSGQPQHF. CDR3 DNA sequence: TGTGCCAGCAGTATCAGGACGGGGAGCGGCCAGCCCCAGCATTTT.

The V call is TRBV11-3, the J call TRBJ1-1; 9 bases are shared with TRBD1. This CDR3 has 13 amino acids. The trim removed 5 bases at V and 5 bases at J, leaving 3 bases unmatched. In germline, CDR1 is SGHNT, CDR2 YENEEA. CDR3 sequence: CASSPGQGTEAFF. Written as DNA, the CDR3 is TGTGCCAGCAGCCCGGGACAGGGTACTGAAGCTTTCTTT.

The rearrangement joins TRBV2 to TRBJ2-3; D is undetermined. The germline CDR1 and CDR2 sequences are SNHLY and FYNNEI. The CDR3 contains 12 residues. V lost 4 bases, J lost 5 bases, and 7 bases lay in between. This CDR3 reads CASSVSLDTQYF. Here the CDR3 DNA reads TGTGCCAGCAGTGTATCCCTAGATACGCAGTATTTT.

This chain uses TRBV7-9 with TRBJ1-1; D perhaps matches TRBD1 (5 bases). Germline V gives CDR1 SEHNR, CDR2 FQNEAQ (reference sequence). The length of the CDR3 is 15 residues. V lost 2 bases, J lost 6 bases, and 16 bases lay in between. The CDR3 region has the DNA TGTGCCAGCAGCTTATTTGGGGGGGACTCGCCTGAAGCTTTCTTT. Residues: CASSLFGGDSPEAFF.

This clone was found a few times. V gene TRBV18 combines with J gene TRBJ1-2; 7 nucleotides agree with TRBD1. V shed 4 bases, J shed 1 base, and the junction held 15 bases outside the gene matches. Germline CDR1 is KGHSH and CDR2 is LQKENI. CDR3 length: 18 residues. The CDR3 region is CASSQGRDRYKLNYGYTF. The CDR3 coding sequence is TGTGCCAGCTCACAGGGCCGGGACAGATACAAACTTAACTATGGCTACACCTTC.

The CDR3 sequence: CASINRGQNTEAFF. Here the CDR3 DNA reads TGTGCCAGCATAAACAGGGGCCAGAACACTGAAGCTTTCTTT. The chain links TRBV6-1 to TRBJ1-1; 7 bases align to TRBD1. CDR3 length equals 14 residues. The germline V gene encodes CDR1 MNHNS and CDR2 SASEGT. Trimming took 7 bases from V and 1 from J; bases not matched to a gene: 6.

The chain has TRBV21-1 and TRBJ1-2; the table's D call TRBD1 went unverified against the DNA. TRBV21-1 has pseudogene status. This CDR3 is 14 amino acids long. The CDR3 DNA sequence: TGTGCCAGCAGCCCGGACAGGGGGCTCTATGGCTACACCTTC. Translating gives CASSPDRGLYGYTF.

The rearrangement uses TRBV29-1 and TRBJ2-7; TRBD1 aligns across 10 bases. This CDR3 spans 16 amino acids. Germline lookup yields CDR1 SQVTM and CDR2 ANQGSEA. Trimming took 1 base from V and 7 from J; bases not matched to a gene: 13. The CDR3 nucleotides are TGCAGCGTTGAAGGTTACTCCGGGACAGGGGAGGGAGAGCAGTACTTC. This translates into CSVEGYSGTGEGEQYF.

J is TRBJ1-1 and V is TRBV6-1; the D is unclear. Trimming shortened V by 6 bases and J by 1 base, and 12 bases separated the two germline ends. From germline, CDR1 is MNHNS and CDR2 SASEGT. The CDR3 extends over 14 amino acids. The DNA for the CDR3 is TGTGCCAGCAGGAAACGTACTGAGAACACTGAAGCTTTCTTT. It translates to CASRKRTENTEAFF.

The chain has TRBV15 and TRBJ2-1; 9 nucleotides match TRBD1. V shed 3 bases and J 4 bases; nucleotides not matched to a gene: 4. Germline V gives CDR1 LNHNV, CDR2 YYDKDF (reference sequence). This CDR3 is 15 amino acids long. The CDR3 DNA reads as TGTGCCACCAGCAGGGGTGGACAGGGGTACAATGAGCAGTTCTTC. Its translation: CATSRGGQGYNEQFF. Using reference TRBV15 and TRBJ2-1 for the parts outside the CDR3, the full variable domain is DAMVIQNPRYQVTQFGKPVTLSCSQTLNHNVMYWYQQKSSQAPKLLFHYYDKDFNNEADTPDNFQSRRPNTSFCFLDIRSPGLGDTAMYLCATSRGGQGYNEQFFGPGTRLTVL.

The chain links TRBV7-2 to TRBJ1-5; D might be TRBD1 (5 bases). V was clipped by 2 bases and J by 1 base, with 12 bases between them. The CDR3 consists of 16 residues. Germline V gene lookup returns CDR1 SGHTA and CDR2 FQGNSA. The CDR3 DNA sequence: TGTGCCAGCAGCTTACGGGGGTCGACGAGCAATCAGCCCCAGCATTTT. Translating gives CASSLRGSTSNQPQHF.

This rearrangement joins TRBV6-1 to TRBJ2-7, with D tentatively TRBD2 (6 bases). With 3 bases removed from V and 7 bases from J, the gap between germline ends came to 16 bases. The length of the CDR3 is 14 residues. Germline lookup yields CDR1 MNHNS and CDR2 SASEGT. DNA for the CDR3: TGTGCCAGCAGTGACGACATGGGACTGGGAGAGCAGTACTTC. Its protein product is CASSDDMGLGEQYF.